Below, one T cell receptor beta chain is given with its context. The antigen remains unidentified. A far more abundant clone sits one base away, making this likely a read error. This specimen belongs to a study of regulatory T cells in long-lasting Graves disease. Study-wide findings and caveats: Persistent disease favored TRBV28, TRBJ1-2 and TRBJ2-5.

Assembly of TCR beta libraries relied on iRepertoire HTBI primers together with Arm-PCR of CDR3 regions. Via MiXCR, TCRdb re-called the multiplex PCR reads, giving one row per CDR3 protein. The sample lists about 220,000 distinct CDR3 sequences, approximately 18% occurring once. The length of the CDR3 is 15 residues. V shed 3 bases, J shed 10 bases, and the junction held 12 bases outside the gene matches. The germline V gene has CDR1 DFQATT and CDR2 SNEGSKA (reference sequence). Described time point: newly diagnosed GD, antithyroid drugs for less than 3 months. Preparation of the TCR library used RNA extracted from PBMCs. These data were likewise used in another study, on T cells in Graves' hyperthyroidism and ophthalmopathy. As reported in that work: Ophthalmopathy and stable hyperthyroidism were told apart by a 13 V-J model.

Sample: peripheral blood mononuclear cells (PBMCs), taken at new diagnosis, from a patient treated with antithyroid drugs. This sequence joins TRBV20-1 and TRBJ2-1; 10 bases agree with TRBD2. The receptor was derived from a young woman with Graves disease. Written as DNA, the CDR3 is TGCAGTGCTAGTGCCCTAGCGGGAGCCTCCTACGAGCAGTTCTTC. It yields the protein CSASALAGASYEQFF.